This TCR beta chain emerged from a study of cytomegalovirus exposure and HLA in healthy donors. Study conclusions and caveats: For presence/absence analyses, sequencing depth was assumed to be roughly uniform across donors. As was reported, the classifier diagnosed cytomegalovirus status with high specificity and sensitivity. The authors later linked a missense DCLRE1C variant to TCR beta V- and J-gene trimming.

PCR amplification relied on 60 Vbeta primers (plus 13 Jbeta primers). Using immunoSEQ multiplex PCR, the repertoire was profiled, and TCRdb retains in-frame clones only, with some absent. The data hold 150,000 to 200,000 clones, with more than 75% observed a single time. CDR3 length: 12 amino acids. The germline V gene encodes CDR1 MNHEY and CDR2 SVGAGI. Deletions cut 2 bases from V and 5 bases from J, with 7 bases between. As concerns this clone: Its antigen is still unknown.

The chain combines TRBV6-5 with TRBJ2-7; D is perhaps TRBD1 (6 bases). The sample comprised PBMCs. The receptor was isolated from a girl aged 2 to 10 in good health and CMV-seropositive. CDR3 bases: TGTGCCAGCAGTTACGGGGGCAACGAGCAGTACTTC. Translated, it gives CASSYGGNEQYF.